Below, 17 T cell receptor beta chains from the same sample are listed, as sequenced in a study of T cell repertoires in cytomegalovirus infection. Each CDR3 protein gets one entry after TCRdb re-called the reads with MiXCR. The profile shows 200,000 or so distinct CDR3 sequences, 28% of them singletons. What was sequenced was PBMCs. The receptor set was obtained from a human donor in good health (CMV status not recorded). Some clones in this sample may be carry-over from other donors' samples.

The chain has TRBV9 and TRBJ2-3, with D perhaps matching TRBD1 (7 bases). This CDR3 is built from 18 residues. V was pared by 4 bases and J by 1 base, with 22 bases between. CDR1 is SGDLS, CDR2 YYNGEE, per germline. CDR3 sequence reads: CASSSSNRGGERTDTQYF. The CDR3 DNA reads as TGTGCCAGCAGCTCCTCAAACAGGGGCGGGGAACGCACAGATACGCAGTATTTT.

This chain links TRBV5-5 with TRBJ2-3; D is unclear. Between the trimmed V and J ends, which lost 4 bases and 10 bases, there was a span of 13 bases. The CDR3 loop spans 12 amino acids. Germline V gene sequence: CDR1 SGHKS, CDR2 YYEKEE (reference sequence). The CDR3 loop is CASSVGEQAQYF. CDR3 nucleotide sequence: TGTGCCAGCAGCGTTGGAGAGCAGGCGCAGTATTTT.

This clonotype was seen a handful of times. The rearrangement uses TRBV10-3 and TRBJ1-5, with D possibly matching TRBD1 (5 bases). CDR3 length: 14 residues. Trimming cost V 3 bases and J 4 bases, with 10 bases left between them. From germline, CDR1 is ENHRY and CDR2 SYGVKD. CDR3 in amino acids: CAISDGAGNQPQHF. CDR3 sequence (DNA): TGTGCCATCAGTGATGGTGCAGGGAATCAGCCCCAGCATTTT.

This rearrangement joins TRBV25-1 to TRBJ2-1; D remains unclear. Trimming cost V 4 bases and J 10 bases, with 8 bases left between them. CDR3 length: 11 amino acids. In germline, CDR1 is MGHDK, CDR2 SYGVNS. CDR3 residues: CASSGLWEQFF. The CDR3 coding sequence is TGTGCCAGCAGTGGTCTGTGGGAGCAGTTCTTC.

This clonotype was seen at least ten times. This rearrangement joins TRBV7-6 to TRBJ2-5; a possible D gene is TRBD2 (5 bases). The CDR3 loop spans 14 amino acids. Germline CDR1 SGHVS, CDR2 FNYEAQ. Trimming took off 5 bases at V and 5 bases at J, with 15 bases between the two ends. CDR3 coding DNA: TGTGCCAGCAGCCCGCGAGCCGGGGATGAGACCCAGTACTTC. It specifies CASSPRAGDETQYF. Filled out from reference TRBV7-6 and TRBJ2-5, the complete variable domain reads GAGVSQSPRYKVTKRGQDVALRCDPISGHVSLYWYRQALGQGPEFLTYFNYEAQQDKSGLPNDRFSAERPEGSISTLTIQRTEQRDSAMYRCASSPRAGDETQYFGPGTRLLVL.

This clonotype turned up a few times. The rearrangement links TRBV5-1 to TRBJ2-6; D not certain. The CDR3 spans 15 residues. The germline gives CDR1 SGHRS, CDR2 YFSETQ. V was shortened by 5 bases and J by 1 base, with 10 bases between the two germline ends. In DNA form, the CDR3 reads TGCGCCAGCAGAGTAACAGAGTCTGGGGCCAACGTCCTGACTTTC. This encodes CASRVTESGANVLTF.

CDR3 sequence: CASSEGFTGKNTEAFF. DNA for the CDR3: TGTGCCAGCAGTGAAGGATTTACCGGGAAGAACACTGAAGCTTTCTTT. The chain joins TRBV2 to TRBJ1-1; D ambiguous. Trimming shortened V by 1 base and J by 1 base, and 13 bases separated the two germline ends. CDR1 and CDR2 from the germline V gene are SNHLY and FYNNEI. The CDR3 consists of 16 residues.

The chain is built from TRBV7-4 and TRBJ2-3; D uncertain. CDR1 and CDR2 (germline): SGHVT, SQSDAQ. Between the trimmed V and J ends, which lost 1 base and 5 bases, there was a span of 7 bases. This CDR3 has 13 residues. CDR3 in DNA: TGTGCCAGCAGCTTAGTGTGGGGAGATACGCAGTATTTT. Protein: CASSLVWGDTQYF.

The chain has TRBV12-3 or TRBV12-4 and TRBJ2-1; 9 bases map to TRBD1. The CDR3 is 16 residues long. The V and J ends lost 5 bases and 5 bases, in that order; junction bases with no gene match: 10. The DNA for the CDR3 is TGTGCCAGCAGTACCCGGGGACAGGGACAACACAATGAGCAGTTCTTC. This translates into CASSTRGQGQHNEQFF.

This clonotype was seen only a few times. DNA for the CDR3: TGTGCCAGCAGCTTGCAAAGGGGGCTCTACACTGAAGCTTTCTTT. Translation: CASSLQRGLYTEAFF. The chain has TRBV5-4 and TRBJ1-1; 7 bases agree with TRBD1. The trim removed 1 base at V and 3 bases at J, leaving 6 bases unmatched. In germline, CDR1 is SGHNT, CDR2 YYREEE (reference sequence). This CDR3 region has 15 residues.

This clonotype was picked up many times. The chain recombines TRBV6-1 with TRBJ2-2; TRBD1 matches at 10 bases. From germline, CDR1 is MNHNS and CDR2 SASEGT. This CDR3 contains 15 residues. J lost 6 bases, V lost 5 bases, and 6 bases had no gene match. CDR3: CASSPGTGESGELFF. The DNA of the CDR3 is TGTGCCAGCAGTCCCGGGACAGGGGAGTCCGGGGAGCTGTTTTTT.

This clonotype has a handful of counts. V and J are TRBV7-6 and TRBJ2-2, with D tentatively TRBD1 or TRBD2 (6 bases each). Germline assignment: CDR1 SGHVS and CDR2 FNYEAQ. Trimming left V 2 bases short and J 0 bases short, with 13 bases between. The CDR3 is 17 amino acids. The CDR3 is CASSLLSGAANTGELFF. The CDR3 coding sequence is TGTGCCAGCAGCTTATTATCGGGGGCGGCGAACACCGGGGAGCTGTTTTTT.

This clonotype has a count of ten or more. The rearrangement joins TRBV7-2 to TRBJ1-1; D call uncertain. The CDR3 loop spans 14 amino acids. CDR1 is SGHTA and CDR2 is FQGNSA in the germline V gene. Trimming removed 4 bases from V and 3 bases from J, with 12 bases in between. The CDR3 DNA sequence: TGTGCCAGCAGCTATAGCGCCCAGGACACTGAAGCTTTCTTT. Its protein product is CASSYSAQDTEAFF.

This clonotype was counted between two and nine times. This chain links TRBV6-5 with TRBJ2-2; TRBD2 matches at 8 bases. V was pared by 6 bases and J by 4 bases, with 7 bases of the junction left unmatched. The CDR3 sequence is 15 residues long. CDR1 and CDR2 (germline): MNHEY, SVGAGI. The CDR3 is CASRRGATLTGELFF. In DNA form, the CDR3 reads TGTGCCAGCAGGCGGGGGGCCACTCTCACCGGGGAGCTGTTTTTT.

This clonotype was seen many times. This rearrangement joins TRBV14 to TRBJ2-7; possibly TRBD1 for D (5 bases). Germline loops: CDR1 SGHDN, CDR2 FVKESK. Trimming cost V 3 bases and J 0 bases, with 6 bases left between them. CDR3 length: 13 amino acids. As DNA, the CDR3 is TGTGCCAGCAGCCACAGGGTCTCCTACGAGCAGTACTTC. Its translation: CASSHRVSYEQYF. Complete variable domain (other parts from reference TRBV14 and TRBJ2-7): EAGVTQFPSHSVIEKGQTVTLRCDPISGHDNLYWYRRVMGKEIKFLLHFVKESKQDESGMPNNRFLAERTGGTYSTLKVQPAELEDSGVYFCASSHRVSYEQYFGPGTRLTVT.

This clonotype was seen ten or more times. V gene TRBV7-8 combines with J gene TRBJ1-3; perhaps TRBD1 as D (6 bases). Germline CDR1 SGHVS, CDR2 FQNEAQ. V was clipped by 3 bases and J by 0 bases, with 12 bases between them. The CDR3 totals 16 residues. CDR3 amino acids: CASSFQRTDSGNTIYF. CDR3 nucleotides: TGTGCCAGCAGCTTCCAGCGGACAGACTCTGGAAACACCATATATTTT.

This chain connects TRBV6-2 or TRBV6-3 to TRBJ2-4; possibly TRBD2 for D (6 bases). The germline gives CDR1 MNHEY, CDR2 SVGEGT. Trimming cost V 6 bases and J 7 bases, with 16 bases left between them. This CDR3 comprises 14 residues. Written as DNA, the CDR3 is TGTGCCAGCAGACCCGGCGGGACGCGGAACATTCAGTACTTC. This translates into CASRPGGTRNIQYF.